This T cell receptor (beta chain) was captured by sequencing in a study of blood T cell repertoires in COVID-19. In the study overall: Specimens from acute and convalescent COVID-19 originated in the United States, Italy and Spain. Sources were T cells, B-cell-depleted T cells, or PBMCs; the material itself was cDNA or gDNA.

The V and J ends lost 4 bases and 9 bases, in that order; junction bases with no gene match: 17. Per the germline V gene, CDR1 is LNHDA and CDR2 is SQIVND (reference sequence). The length of the CDR3 is 19 residues. Study processing details: Reference gene primer amplification in the assay estimated nucleated cell counts. TCRdb keeps only in-frame clones here, not all; method: immunoSEQ multiplex PCR. The DNA was the basis for D and trimming; V, J and clone size are from that table. This repertoire shows about 380,000 clones, roughly 77% found once; its top ten account for over 0.95%. The clonotype comes from a human donor with acute or convalescent COVID-19. The donor label of this sample is uncertain. V is TRBV19 and J is TRBJ2-1; 14 positions agree with TRBD2. The sequenced sample was peripheral blood. CDR3 sequence (DNA): TGTGCCAGTAGTAAATGGGGACCTCAGACTAGCGGGGGGGCAGGTGAGCAGTTCTTC. Amino acid sequence: CASSKWGPQTSGGAGEQFF.